This T cell receptor (beta chain) was identified during a study of blood T cell repertoires in COVID-19. Study-level information: In each case, the material was cDNA or gDNA derived from T cells, B-cell-depleted T cells, or PBMCs.

With 6 bases clipped from V and 2 bases from J, the junction kept 6 bases outside the gene matches. The CDR3 extends over 14 amino acids. Looked up from germline, CDR1 is SNHLY and CDR2 is FYNNEI. The repertoire was sequenced with immunoSEQ multiplex PCR; TCRdb's copy has only in-frame clones and lacks some. The data hold more than 12,000 clones, with about 89% observed a single time. The TCR sequence derives from a woman in her 70s in a cohort sampled during active or convalescent COVID-19. What was sequenced was peripheral blood. The rearrangement joins TRBV2 to TRBJ2-7; 8 nucleotides agree with TRBD1. CDR3 protein: CASRRTGIAYEQYF. The CDR3 region has the DNA TGTGCCAGCAGGAGGACAGGGATAGCCTACGAGCAGTACTTC.